The 19 T cell receptor beta chains below come from one sample, sequenced in a study of OX40 agonist ivuxolimab in advanced cancers. Here immunoSEQ multiplex PCR was the method, and the copy in TCRdb shows in-frame clones only, minus some. The sample comprises tens of thousands of clones, 70% to 90% of which are singletons, and less than 0.6% rests with the top ten. Sequences were derived from CD4+ or CD8+ T cells sorted from blood, sampled in a trial of the OX40 agonist ivuxolimab. The receptors stem from an adult with an advanced solid tumor such as melanoma, head and neck, liver or kidney cancer.

This chain uses TRBV2 with TRBJ1-4; D is unresolved. With 4 bases removed from V and 6 bases from J, the gap between germline ends came to 6 bases. Germline values: CDR1 SNHLY, CDR2 FYNNEI. The CDR3 covers 12 residues. The CDR3 DNA reads TGTGCCAGCAGTGTATTAGATGAAAAACTGTTTTTT. The encoded protein is CASSVLDEKLFF.

The V call is TRBV12-5, the J call TRBJ2-1; 13 nucleotides line up with TRBD2. The ends lost 1 base at V and 5 bases at J; junction bases unmatched: 11. The CDR3 spans 19 residues. CDR1 and CDR2 from the germline V gene are LGHNT and FRNRAP. The CDR3 nucleotides read TGTGCTAGTGGTTTGGAGACGGGGACTAGCGGGAAATATGACAATGAGCAGTTCTTC. This codes for CASGLETGTSGKYDNEQFF.

This chain joins TRBV4-3 and TRBJ1-4, with TRBD1 as a possible D gene (6 bases). Germline V gene lookup returns CDR1 LGHNA and CDR2 YSLEER. The CDR3 covers 16 residues. V was shortened by 4 bases and J by 3 bases, with 15 bases between the two germline ends. CDR3 sequence reads: CASSRYLRGPNEKLFF. CDR3 coding DNA: TGCGCCAGCAGCCGCTACCTCAGGGGTCCTAATGAAAAACTGTTTTTT.

The J gene is TRBJ2-7, the V gene TRBV15; D possibly corresponds to TRBD2 (6 bases). V dropped 1 base and J dropped 6 bases, with 13 bases sitting between them. Germline values: CDR1 LNHNV, CDR2 YYDKDF (reference sequence). This CDR3 region has 14 residues. As DNA, the CDR3 is TGTGCCACCAGCAGAGGCGGGACCGATACCGAGCAGTACTTC. It is translated as CATSRGGTDTEQYF.

The chain employs TRBV4-2 and TRBJ2-3, with 15 bases aligning to TRBD2. CDR1 and CDR2 (germline): LGHNA, YNFKEQ. This CDR3 comprises 16 residues. V was clipped by 1 base and J by 6 bases; unmatched bases: 2. CDR3 sequence: CASSQGTSGGADTQYF. The CDR3 nucleotides are TGTGCCAGCAGCCAAGGGACTAGCGGGGGGGCGGATACGCAGTATTTT.

The genes are TRBV27 and TRBJ2-7; no firm D call. Germline assignment: CDR1 MNHEY and CDR2 SMNVEV (reference sequence). Trimming left V 8 bases short and J 2 bases short, with 13 bases between. The CDR3 is made up of 13 amino acids. This chain's CDR3 is CASWRQSTYEQYF. The CDR3, as DNA: TGTGCCAGCTGGCGACAATCAACCTACGAGCAGTACTTC.

This clone showed up just once. This chain joins TRBV5-4 and TRBJ2-2, with TRBD2 matching over 7 bases. CDR3 size: 17 residues. With 4 bases clipped from V and 5 bases from J, the junction kept 14 bases outside the gene matches. Per the germline V gene, CDR1 is SGHNT and CDR2 is YYREEE (reference sequence). CDR3 region: CASSPASGGGGTGELFF. The CDR3 region has the DNA TGTGCCAGCAGCCCTGCTTCGGGCGGGGGTGGTACCGGGGAGCTGTTTTTT.

This chain joins TRBV7-3 and TRBJ1-1; D ambiguous. The CDR3 covers 13 residues. CDR1 SGHTA and CDR2 FQGTGA come from the germline V gene. With 4 bases removed from V and 1 base from J, the gap between germline ends came to 7 bases. As DNA, the CDR3 is TGTGCCAGCAGCTCTAACCCGAACACTGAAGCTTTCTTT. Protein sequence: CASSSNPNTEAFF.

The chain couples TRBV7-6 to TRBJ1-3, with D perhaps matching TRBD1 (5 bases). The CDR3 loop spans 14 amino acids. The V end lost 6 bases, the J end lost 2 bases, and 11 bases lay between the germline ends. Germline CDR1 is SGHVS and CDR2 is FNYEAQ. The CDR3 loop reads CASRPAGAGNTIYF. The CDR3 nucleotides are TGTGCCAGCAGACCGGCGGGGGCTGGAAACACCATATATTTT.

This clone occurred a few times. The rearrangement joins TRBV5-1 to TRBJ2-2; TRBD1 or TRBD2 may be the D gene (5 bases each). V shed 4 bases and J shed 2 bases, with 6 bases lying between them. This CDR3 comprises 13 residues. CDR1 and CDR2 (germline): SGHRS, YFSETQ. CDR3 bases: TGCGCCAGCAGCGGGGACAACACCGGGGAGCTGTTTTTT. Translating gives CASSGDNTGELFF.

This chain joins TRBV5-1 and TRBJ2-7, with a weak D call TRBD1 (5 bases). The V end lost 2 bases, the J end lost 1 base, and 13 bases lay between the germline ends. This CDR3 region has 15 residues. Looked up from germline, CDR1 is SGHRS and CDR2 is YFSETQ. CDR3 sequence: CASSFTISGSYEQYF. CDR3 in DNA: TGCGCCAGCAGCTTCACGATCTCAGGGTCCTACGAGCAGTACTTC.

The chain employs TRBV6-5 and TRBJ2-6, with D perhaps matching TRBD1 (5 bases). The V gene lost 6 bases and the J gene lost 0 bases, with 9 bases spanning the gap. CDR3 size: 15 residues. CDR1 MNHEY and CDR2 SVGAGI come from the germline V gene. CDR3 residues: CASSRDSSGANVLTF. The CDR3 coding sequence is TGTGCCAGCAGCCGCGACAGCTCTGGGGCCAACGTCCTGACTTTC.

The V gene is TRBV4-3, the J gene TRBJ2-3, with 9 bases aligning to TRBD2. The CDR3 has 19 amino acids. Germline V lookup: CDR1 LGHNA, CDR2 YSLEER. Unmatched junction bases numbered 10, after V lost 0 bases and J lost 0 bases. CDR3 nucleotide sequence: TGCGCCAGCAGCCAAGATCCGGCGGGAGGGCCCCTAAGCACAGATACGCAGTATTTT. Encoded protein: CASSQDPAGGPLSTDTQYF.

The chain uses TRBV6-6 and TRBJ2-7; weak D call: TRBD1 (6 bases). V gave up 4 bases and J gave up 0 bases, with 13 bases separating them. Germline V gene data show CDR1 as MNHNY and CDR2 as SVGAGI (reference sequence). The CDR3 spans 15 residues. CDR3 bases: TGTGCCAGCAGTTTGGACAGTTGGAGCTCCTACGAGCAGTACTTC. Translation: CASSLDSWSSYEQYF.

This chain uses TRBV27 with TRBJ2-7, with 16 nucleotides matching TRBD2. J lost 0 bases, V lost 6 bases, and 8 bases had no gene match. CDR1 is MNHEY, CDR2 SMNVEV, per germline (reference sequence). This CDR3 has 18 residues. The CDR3 DNA sequence: TGTGCCAGCAGGAGGGGGACTAGCGGGAGGGCGTACTCCTACGAGCAGTACTTC. Protein sequence: CASRRGTSGRAYSYEQYF.

The V call is TRBV18, the J call TRBJ2-3; D might be TRBD2 (5 bases). V dropped 2 bases and J dropped 0 bases, with 9 bases sitting between them. This CDR3 spans 15 amino acids. The germline gives CDR1 KGHSH, CDR2 LQKENI. CDR3 coding DNA: TGTGCCAGCTCACCAGACGGGGTTAGCACAGATACGCAGTATTTT. This encodes CASSPDGVSTDTQYF.

V usage is TRBV7-8 and J usage is TRBJ2-7, with a weak D call TRBD1 (5 bases). This CDR3 has 16 residues. Looked up from germline, CDR1 is SGHVS and CDR2 is FQNEAQ. V was clipped by 0 bases and J by 4 bases, with 16 bases between them. CDR3 nucleotides: TGTGCCAGCAGCTTAGCTTTTTTACAGGAGAGATACGAGCAGTACTTC. Its protein product is CASSLAFLQERYEQYF.

V and J are TRBV15 and TRBJ2-1; 10 nucleotides match TRBD2. The germline gives CDR1 LNHNV, CDR2 YYDKDF (reference sequence). Germline trimming cut 3 bases from V and 2 bases from J; bases unmatched to any gene: 4. The CDR3 has 16 amino acids. The CDR3 is CATSSGLAGAYNEQFF. Written as DNA, the CDR3 is TGTGCCACCAGCAGCGGTCTAGCGGGAGCCTACAATGAGCAGTTCTTC.

The rearrangement links TRBV5-5 to TRBJ1-5, with no clear D. In germline, CDR1 is SGHKS, CDR2 YYEKEE (reference sequence). The V end lost 0 bases, the J end lost 1 base, and 11 bases lay between the germline ends. This CDR3 contains 16 residues. The CDR3 sequence: CASSLAIDMSNQPQHF. In DNA form, the CDR3 reads TGTGCCAGCAGCTTGGCGATTGACATGAGCAATCAGCCCCAGCATTTT.